This T cell receptor (beta chain) was observed in a study of CD8+CD57+ T cells in acquired aplastic anemia. It was genomic DNA that served as the template for profiling TCR beta VDJ and CDR3. TCRdb processed the reads anew with MiXCR; each CDR3 protein has one entry. The sample has about 160,000 distinct CDR3 sequences; 35% to 55% are singletons. Ten or more counts support this clonotype. The CDR3 contains 15 residues. CDR1 MGHRA and CDR2 YSYEKL come from the germline V gene. V dropped 1 base and J dropped 4 bases, with 13 bases sitting between them. V usage is TRBV4-1 and J usage is TRBJ1-2; no firm D call. Sequenced: sorted CD4+, CD8+, or CD8+CD57+ T cells (not recorded which) from PBMCs. The source of this sequence is a human donor in good health. CDR3 DNA: TGCGCCAGCAGCCAAGCTTCGATTGGAGGCTATGGCTACACCTTC. Translation gives CASSQASIGGYGYTF.